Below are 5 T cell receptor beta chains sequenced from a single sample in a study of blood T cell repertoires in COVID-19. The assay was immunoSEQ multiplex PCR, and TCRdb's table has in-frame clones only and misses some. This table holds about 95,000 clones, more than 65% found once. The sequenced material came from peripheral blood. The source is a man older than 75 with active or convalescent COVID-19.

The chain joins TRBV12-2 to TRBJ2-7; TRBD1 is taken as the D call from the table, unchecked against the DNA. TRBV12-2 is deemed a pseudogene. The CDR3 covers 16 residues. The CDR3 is CASRLEGQEINYEQYF. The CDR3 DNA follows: TGTGCAAGTCGCTTAGAGGGGCAGGAGATTAACTACGAGCAGTACTTC.

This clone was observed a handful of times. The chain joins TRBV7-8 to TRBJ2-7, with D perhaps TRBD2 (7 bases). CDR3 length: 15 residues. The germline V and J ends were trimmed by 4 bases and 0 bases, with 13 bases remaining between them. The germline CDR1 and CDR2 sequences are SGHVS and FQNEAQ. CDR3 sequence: CASSSARGASYEQYF. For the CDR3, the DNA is TGTGCCAGCAGCTCAGCCCGGGGGGCCTCCTACGAGCAGTACTTC.

CDR3 sequence (DNA): TGCGCCAGCCAGGAGATACAGGGGAGCACTGAAGCTTTCTTT. The encoded protein is CASQEIQGSTEAFF. V usage is TRBV5-1 and J usage is TRBJ1-1; 7 bases align to TRBD1. The CDR3 runs 14 residues. In germline, CDR1 is SGHRS, CDR2 YFSETQ. V lost 7 bases and J lost 4; bases outside the gene matches: 10.

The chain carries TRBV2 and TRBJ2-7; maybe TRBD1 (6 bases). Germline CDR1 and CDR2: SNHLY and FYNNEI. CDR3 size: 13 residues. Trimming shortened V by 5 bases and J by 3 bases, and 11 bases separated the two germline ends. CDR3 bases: TGTGCCAGCAGTATGGACAGTCACTACGAGCAGTACTTC. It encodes CASSMDSHYEQYF.

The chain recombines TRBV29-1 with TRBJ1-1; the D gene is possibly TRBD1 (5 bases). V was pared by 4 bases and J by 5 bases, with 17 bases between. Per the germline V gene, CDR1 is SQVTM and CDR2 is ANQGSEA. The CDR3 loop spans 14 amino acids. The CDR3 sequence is CSVVRSDSGTEAFF. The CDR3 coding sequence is TGCAGCGTTGTACGTTCTGACAGTGGGACTGAAGCTTTCTTT.